This T cell receptor beta chain was sequenced for a study of OX40 agonist ivuxolimab in advanced cancers. The CDR3 is 14 amino acids. Germline CDR1 is SGHNT and CDR2 is YENEEA. V trimming: 0 bases; J trimming: 8 bases; junction bases outside the gene matches: 2. Profiling relied on immunoSEQ multiplex PCR, and the TCRdb table lists in-frame clones only, not all of them. The data contain 50,000 to 65,000 clones, approximately 87% of them singletons. The input for sequencing was CD4+ or CD8+ T cells sorted from blood, taken in a trial of the OX40 agonist ivuxolimab. The J gene is TRBJ2-1, the V gene TRBV11-3; 9 positions match TRBD2. This clonotype was obtained from an adult with an advanced solid tumor such as melanoma, head and neck, liver or kidney cancer. The CDR3 sequence: CASSLEGLADEQFF. The CDR3 region has the DNA TGTGCCAGCAGCTTAGAGGGACTAGCTGATGAGCAGTTCTTC.